Sequencing of this TCR beta chain was carried out in a study of OX40 agonist ivuxolimab in advanced cancers. Generated by immunoSEQ multiplex PCR, the TCRdb table keeps only in-frame clones and is missing some. The data show roughly 120,000 clones, around 93% seen once. As concerns this clone: Its antigen is unknown.

Study conclusions and caveats: Dosing at 0.1 to 3.0 mg/kg was accompanied by clonal expansion of CD4+ and CD8+ blood T cells by week 6.

V dropped 2 bases and J dropped 1 base, with 14 bases sitting between them. The CDR3 extends over 16 amino acids. Per the germline V gene, CDR1 is MDHEN and CDR2 is SYDVKM. The V call is TRBV28, the J call TRBJ1-2; no firm D call. Source: CD4+ or CD8+ T cells sorted from blood, taken in a trial of the OX40 agonist ivuxolimab. The sequence was obtained from an adult with an advanced solid tumor such as melanoma, head and neck, liver or kidney cancer. The CDR3 sequence: CASSLPGRESNYGYTF. The CDR3 region has the DNA TGTGCCAGCAGTTTACCTGGGCGGGAGAGTAACTATGGCTACACCTTC.